This T cell receptor (beta chain) was found in a study of blood T cell repertoires in COVID-19. The overall study: From the United States, Italy and Spain came samples of acute and convalescent COVID-19. PBMCs, B-cell-depleted T cells, or T cells provided the cDNA or gDNA that made up the material.

V lost 0 bases to trimming and J lost 4 bases, with 13 bases between them. Germline CDR1 reads MNHNS; CDR2 reads SASEGT. The CDR3 has 16 residues. The method was immunoSEQ multiplex PCR; TCRdb's version includes in-frame clones alone and lacks a portion of them. The sample has about 68,000 clones; 89% are singletons. This TCR was recovered from a man between 45 and 60 years old with active COVID-19. This rearrangement joins TRBV6-1 to TRBJ1-5; D perhaps matches TRBD1 (5 bases). Specimen: peripheral blood. This CDR3 reads CASSEARGRLNQPQHF. CDR3 nucleotide sequence: TGTGCCAGCAGTGAAGCTCGGGGGAGATTGAATCAGCCCCAGCATTTT.